A single sample is the source of the 10 T cell receptor beta chains below, sequenced in a study of Graves' ophthalmopathy and Graves' hyperthyroidism. Amplification from RNA transcripts yielded the TCR beta CDR3 regions. First-round RT-PCR with HTBI primers preceded a second-round multiplex PCR. MiXCR was run by TCRdb on the multiplex PCR reads, yielding one entry per CDR3 protein. The data show 350,000 to 450,000 distinct CDR3 sequences, around 19% seen once. The sample taken for sequencing was peripheral blood. These receptor sequences come from a woman aged 18 to 35 with Graves' ophthalmopathy.

V is TRBV11-3 and J is TRBJ2-7; tentative D call: TRBD2 (6 bases). Trimming removed 4 bases from V and 0 bases from J, with 10 bases in between. This CDR3 is 14 amino acids long. Germline V gives CDR1 SGHNT, CDR2 YENEEA. The CDR3 spells CASSSADYSYEQYF. CDR3 DNA: TGTGCCAGCAGCTCCGCGGACTACTCCTACGAGCAGTACTTC.

The V gene is TRBV28, the J gene TRBJ2-2, with TRBD2 as a possible D gene (6 bases). The germline CDR1 and CDR2 sequences are MDHEN and SYDVKM. There are 16 residues in the CDR3. Between the trimmed V and J ends, which lost 6 bases and 5 bases, there was a span of 19 bases. The CDR3 DNA is TGTGCCAGCAGCCTGACGGGGACTCATGTTACCGGGGAGCTGTTTTTT. Its protein product is CASSLTGTHVTGELFF.

On this clonotype itself: One end of the junction is discordant with germline, which a read error may explain. The chain couples TRBV28 to TRBJ1-2; no definite D call. The CDR3 totals 12 residues. Looked up from germline, CDR1 is MDHEN and CDR2 is SYDVKM. CDR3 sequence: CAASGTHYVYTF. CDR3 coding DNA: TGTGCCGCCTCAGGAACGCACTATGTCTACACCTTC.

This clonotype was counted many times. The J gene is TRBJ2-4, the V gene TRBV7-2, with a possible D match to TRBD2 (7 bases). This CDR3 has 16 amino acids. The germline V and J ends were trimmed by 4 bases and 9 bases, with 22 bases remaining between them. CDR1 is SGHTA, CDR2 FQGNSA, per germline. In DNA form, the CDR3 reads TGTGCCAGCAGCTCGTTAGGGGGGGACCGCGGTACCATTCAGTACTTC. This sequence encodes CASSSLGGDRGTIQYF.

This clonotype was seen a few times. The rearrangement joins TRBV30 to TRBJ1-1; D is perhaps TRBD1 (6 bases). Trimming cost V 1 base and J 5 bases, with 11 bases left between them. The CDR3 runs 13 residues. The V gene's germline CDR1 is GTSNPN and CDR2 SVGIG (reference sequence). The CDR3 protein is CAWSGYRETEAFF. The CDR3, as DNA: TGTGCCTGGAGTGGATACAGGGAGACTGAAGCTTTCTTT.

This clonotype has ten or more counts. V is TRBV20-1 and J is TRBJ2-7; D might be TRBD2 (5 bases). There are 14 residues in the CDR3. V was pared by 5 bases and J by 3 bases, with 17 bases between. CDR1 is DFQATT and CDR2 is SNEGSKA in the germline V gene (reference sequence). The CDR3 DNA reads TGCAGTGCTGGAGGACGCGGCGGAAGCTACGAGCAGTACTTC. Encoded protein: CSAGGRGGSYEQYF.

This clonotype has a count of ten or more. The rearrangement joins TRBV7-3 to TRBJ2-5; TRBD2 matches 7 bases. Trimming took 5 bases from V and 5 from J; bases not matched to a gene: 11. The CDR3 has 15 amino acids. Germline CDR1 SGHTA, CDR2 FQGTGA. DNA for the CDR3: TGTGCCAGCAGCCCGGGTGATAGCGGGTCGGAGACCCAGTACTTC. It is translated as CASSPGDSGSETQYF.

On this clonotype itself: The junction shows a germline mismatch at one end, possibly a read error. The chain uses TRBV19 and TRBJ2-5; TRBD2 agrees at 7 bases. The CDR3 is 12 amino acids. Germline assignment: CDR1 LNHDA and CDR2 SQIVND (reference sequence). The CDR3 DNA reads as TGTGCCCTCGGGGGGATTGGCCCCCCAACCAACTTC. Translated, it gives CALGGIGPPTNF.

This clonotype was counted ten times or more. The chain links TRBV6-2 or TRBV6-3 to TRBJ2-2; D is unclear. This CDR3 comprises 16 residues. Germline V lookup: CDR1 MNHEY, CDR2 SVGEGT. Trimming cost V 5 bases and J 1 base, with 14 bases left between them. The CDR3: CASSASEVGNTGELFF. DNA of the CDR3: TGTGCCAGCAGTGCCTCTGAGGTGGGGAACACCGGGGAGCTGTTTTTT.

The sample holds many counts of this clonotype. The CDR3 protein is CASRGTGKNTEAFF. The CDR3 DNA sequence: TGTGCCAGCAGGGGGACAGGGAAGAACACTGAAGCTTTCTTT. V gene TRBV6-5 combines with J gene TRBJ1-1, with 9 bases aligning to TRBD1. The CDR3 consists of 14 residues. Germline CDR1 MNHEY, CDR2 SVGAGI. Unmatched junction bases numbered 3, after V lost 6 bases and J lost 1 base.